The 21 T cell receptor beta chains presented below share a single source sample, sequenced in a study of T cell changes during pregnancy in multiple sclerosis. Libraries were prepared by immunoSEQ multiplex PCR; TCRdb keeps only in-frame clonotypes and omits some of them. The sample lists approximately 45,000 clones, around 90% occurring once. The sample here was CD8+ T cells from peripheral blood mononuclear cells, taken in the second trimester of pregnancy. All receptors come from a female donor with multiple sclerosis, enrolled in a pregnancy study.

The chain uses TRBV9 and TRBJ2-3, with 9 bases that match TRBD2. This CDR3 is 23 amino acids long. Germline V gives CDR1 SGDLS, CDR2 YYNGEE. The V segment lost 4 bases and the J segment 0 bases; nucleotides outside the gene matches: 27. The CDR3 reads CASSSRDPRTGWAGGWSTDTQYF. In DNA form, the CDR3 reads TGTGCCAGCAGCTCGCGGGACCCGCGTACGGGCTGGGCGGGGGGGTGGAGCACAGATACGCAGTATTTT.

The genes are TRBV28 and TRBJ2-5; the D gene is possibly TRBD1 (6 bases). The end of the DNA fits TRBJ2-7 better, so the J call may be wrong. The CDR3 has 14 residues. Germline lookup yields CDR1 MDHEN and CDR2 SYDVKM. This chain's CDR3 is CASSLRGRAREQYF. Written as DNA, the CDR3 is TGTGCCAGCAGCCTCAGGGGCCGGGCGCGCGAGCAGTACTTC.

V is TRBV19 and J is TRBJ1-1, with 7 positions matching TRBD1. The CDR3 consists of 15 residues. Trimming cost V 6 bases and J 2 bases; bases outside gene matches: 9. Germline-derived CDR1 and CDR2 are LNHDA and SQIVND (reference sequence). This CDR3 reads CASRPQVGGNTEAFF. DNA of the CDR3: TGTGCCAGTAGACCCCAGGTAGGGGGCAACACTGAAGCTTTCTTT.

In its sample, this clone was seen once. The V call is TRBV6-1, the J call TRBJ2-7, with D possibly being TRBD1 (5 bases). There are 14 residues in the CDR3. Germline assignment: CDR1 MNHNS and CDR2 SASEGT. Trimming took 6 bases from V and 0 from J, leaving 12 bases between them. The CDR3 coding sequence is TGTGCCAGCAGAACGACAGCGAGCTCCTACGAGCAGTACTTC. Amino acids: CASRTTASSYEQYF.

The rearrangement uses TRBV15 and TRBJ2-7; D is possibly TRBD1 (6 bases). The CDR3 extends over 14 amino acids. V was trimmed by 6 bases and J by 1 base, leaving 13 bases between them. Per germline, CDR1 LNHNV and CDR2 YYDKDF (reference sequence). The chain's CDR3 is CATSDDRISYEQYF. In nucleotides, the CDR3 is TGTGCCACCAGTGACGACAGGATTTCCTACGAGCAGTACTTC.

This chain joins TRBV10-2 and TRBJ2-5; D gene unclear. The CDR3 length is 13 residues. Deletions cut 6 bases from V and 5 bases from J, with 13 bases between. Germline values: CDR1 WSHSY, CDR2 SAAADI. CDR3 coding DNA: TGCGCCAGCAGAAGGAACGTGAGGGAGACCCAGTACTTC. It translates to CASRRNVRETQYF.

The chain joins TRBV7-3 to TRBJ2-5, with 8 bases identical to TRBD1. The CDR3 runs to 14 residues. Germline V gives CDR1 SGHTA, CDR2 FQGTGA. V shed 5 bases and J 3 bases; nucleotides not matched to a gene: 5. CDR3: CASSPTGAKETQYF. The CDR3 DNA reads as TGTGCCAGCAGCCCGACAGGGGCGAAAGAGACCCAGTACTTC.

The chain recombines TRBV6-6 with TRBJ2-5; D ambiguous. Germline V gene sequence: CDR1 MNHNY, CDR2 SVGAGI (reference sequence). With 5 bases removed from V and 4 bases from J, the gap between germline ends came to 11 bases. CDR3 length equals 13 residues. The CDR3 loop is CASSPRLVETQYF. CDR3 nucleotide sequence: TGTGCCAGCAGTCCCCGACTTGTAGAGACCCAGTACTTC.

This clone has a handful of counts. The chain couples TRBV29-1 to TRBJ2-1, with 10 bases matching TRBD1. The length of the CDR3 is 15 residues. Germline CDR1 is SQVTM and CDR2 is ANQGSEA. With 2 bases clipped from V and 9 bases from J, the junction kept 10 bases outside the gene matches. CDR3 sequence: CSVERGTGDSGEQFF. The CDR3 region has the DNA TGCAGCGTTGAACGTGGGACAGGGGATTCGGGTGAGCAGTTCTTC.

This chain connects TRBV7-6 to TRBJ1-6; TRBD1 might be the D (6 bases). V was shortened by 5 bases and J by 7 bases, with 21 bases between the two germline ends. In germline, CDR1 is SGHVS, CDR2 FNYEAQ. The CDR3 runs to 17 residues. As DNA, the CDR3 is TGTGCCAGCAGCCCCCTGGCCCCGGACAGTAAAAATTCACCCCTCCACTTT. The encoded protein is CASSPLAPDSKNSPLHF.

This clone was found a few times. The V gene is TRBV6-5, the J gene TRBJ2-2; D might be TRBD1 (5 bases). V was shortened by 2 bases and J by 1 base, with 11 bases between the two germline ends. The CDR3 has 16 amino acids. The germline V gene has CDR1 MNHEY and CDR2 SVGAGI. The CDR3 nucleotides read TGTGCCAGCAGTTACGCCACAGGTTTGAACACCGGGGAGCTGTTTTTT. It encodes CASSYATGLNTGELFF.

J is TRBJ2-1 and V is TRBV4-3, with 8 bases lining up with TRBD2. V shed 1 base, J shed 2 bases, and the junction held 4 bases outside the gene matches. The CDR3 consists of 16 residues. Germline values: CDR1 LGHNA, CDR2 YSLEER. The CDR3 sequence is CASSQVAGFTYNEQFF. CDR3 nucleotide sequence: TGCGCCAGCAGCCAAGTAGCGGGGTTCACCTACAATGAGCAGTTCTTC.

This sequence joins TRBV13 and TRBJ1-4; D ambiguous. Germline-derived CDR1 and CDR2 are PRHDT and FYEKMQ (reference sequence). The CDR3 is 15 amino acids. Deletions cut 4 bases from V and 0 bases from J, with 9 bases between. The CDR3 nucleotides are TGTGCCAGCAGCTCTGAGGGCTCAACTAATGAAAAACTGTTTTTT. As protein: CASSSEGSTNEKLFF.

The chain couples TRBV4-3 to TRBJ2-1; 7 bases are shared with TRBD2. The V gene's germline CDR1 is LGHNA and CDR2 YSLEER. The CDR3 runs to 16 residues. V dropped 4 bases and J dropped 2; count of bases not matched to a gene: 8. As DNA, the CDR3 is TGCGCCAGCAGCCTCCGGGGGGAGGGTCCCTACAATGAGCAGTTCTTC. Protein product: CASSLRGEGPYNEQFF.

The chain joins TRBV9 to TRBJ2-1, with 11 nucleotides matching TRBD1. CDR1 is SGDLS, CDR2 YYNGEE, per germline. J was trimmed by 7 bases and V by 0 bases; bases with no gene match: 9. CDR3 length: 17 amino acids. CDR3 in DNA: TGTGCCAGCAGCGTAGCGCCCGGACAGGGGGCGGGTAATGAGCAGTTCTTC. Translated, it gives CASSVAPGQGAGNEQFF.

The rearrangement uses TRBV11-3 and TRBJ2-5; 7 nucleotides match TRBD1. Germline V CDR1 and CDR2: SGHNT, YENEEA. The CDR3 is 16 residues long. Trimming cost V 5 bases and J 0 bases; bases outside gene matches: 9. The CDR3 sequence: CASSPRGTEYQETQYF. The CDR3 nucleotides read TGTGCCAGCAGCCCAAGGGGGACAGAGTACCAAGAGACCCAGTACTTC. Using reference TRBV11-3 and TRBJ2-5 for the parts outside the CDR3, the full variable domain is EAGVVQSPRYKIIEKKQPVAFWCNPISGHNTLYWYLQNLGQGPELLIRYENEEAVDDSQLPKDRFSAERLKGVDSTLKIQPAELGDSAVYLCASSPRGTEYQETQYFGPGTRLLVL.

This chain links TRBV7-6 with TRBJ1-3, with D possibly matching TRBD1 (6 bases). Trimming removed 5 bases at V and 1 base at J, with 12 bases between. Germline V gene sequence: CDR1 SGHVS, CDR2 FNYEAQ. The CDR3 has 15 amino acids. The CDR3 protein is CASSPDRSSGNTIYF. The CDR3 region has the DNA TGTGCCAGCAGCCCCGACAGGTCATCTGGAAACACCATATATTTT.

This clone was detected once. The chain is built from TRBV2 and TRBJ2-1; 10 bases are a match to TRBD2. The junction had 10 bases not matched to a gene; V was cut back by 10 bases and J by 7 bases. The CDR3 spans 14 residues. The germline V gene has CDR1 SNHLY and CDR2 FYNNEI. This CDR3 is CATPERGGGNEQFF. In DNA form, the CDR3 reads TGTGCCACCCCGGAGCGGGGGGGTGGGAATGAGCAGTTCTTC.

V and J are TRBV7-2 and TRBJ2-7, with 10 bases that match TRBD1. Germline V gene sequence: CDR1 SGHTA, CDR2 FQGNSA. The CDR3 consists of 16 residues. The J segment lost 1 base and the V segment lost 1 base, leaving 4 bases of the junction unmatched. The DNA for the CDR3 is TGTGCCAGCAGCTTAGTAGGGACAGGGGCGTCCTACGAGCAGTACTTC. Its protein is CASSLVGTGASYEQYF. Full variable domain (outside the CDR3, taken from reference TRBV7-2 and TRBJ2-7): GAGVSQSPSNKVTEKGKDVELRCDPISGHTALYWYRQSLGQGLEFLIYFQGNSAPDKSGLPSDRFSAERTGGSVSTLTIQRTQQEDSAVYLCASSLVGTGASYEQYFGPGTRLTVT.

The rearrangement links TRBV7-2 to TRBJ2-3, with a tentative D call TRBD1 (6 bases). Trimming pared 4 bases from V and 4 bases from J, leaving 6 bases between. This CDR3 comprises 12 residues. CDR1 is SGHTA and CDR2 is FQGNSA in the germline V gene. Here the CDR3 reads CASSWTADTQYF. CDR3 nucleotides: TGTGCCAGCAGCTGGACAGCAGATACGCAGTATTTT.

The count of this clone is one. The V call is TRBV6-6, the J call TRBJ1-5, with D perhaps matching TRBD1 (5 bases). The germline V and J ends were trimmed by 4 bases and 2 bases, with 12 bases remaining between them. Per the germline V gene, CDR1 is MNHNY and CDR2 is SVGAGI (reference sequence). The CDR3 has 15 residues. The CDR3 here is CASSSLLGGNQPQHF. The CDR3 DNA is TGTGCCAGCAGTTCACTTCTAGGGGGCAATCAGCCCCAGCATTTT.